One sample yielded the 7 T cell receptor beta chains listed below, sequenced in a study of patients and donors after allogeneic stem cell transplantation. In TCRdb, the RT-PCR reads were re-called with MiXCR into one record per CDR3 protein. This table holds roughly 940,000 distinct CDR3 sequences, about 20% found once. The sequencing input was blood, either unsorted or a sorted T cell fraction (not recorded which). The receptor set was obtained from a human donor who was either an allogeneic HSCT recipient or a stem cell or donor lymphocyte infusion donor (not recorded which). It is not recorded whose cells these are; they may come from a transplant donor.

The table lists this clonotype with a count of one. With a much larger clone just one base away, this may be a read error. The CDR3 does not close with the conserved phenylalanine or tryptophan, likely indicating a read error. V usage is TRBV12-3 or TRBV12-4 and J usage is TRBJ2-7; D may be TRBD1 (6 bases). The CDR3 contains 13 residues. Trimming shortened V by 5 bases and J by 2 bases, and 10 bases separated the two germline ends. CDR3 protein: CASSSTGTYEQYY. CDR3 nucleotides: TGTGCCAGCAGTAGTACAGGGACCTACGAGCAGTACTAC.

This clonotype turned up a few times. This chain joins TRBV12-3 or TRBV12-4 and TRBJ2-3; D is undetermined. V was trimmed by 3 bases and J by 3 bases, leaving 13 bases between them. The CDR3 covers 15 residues. The CDR3 coding sequence is TGTGCCAGCAGTTTTAGGTCCGCCCCAACAGATACGCAGTATTTT. As protein: CASSFRSAPTDTQYF.

This clonotype was observed a handful of times. This may come from a read error, since a much larger clone is one base off. The J gene is TRBJ1-4, the V gene TRBV12-3 or TRBV12-4, with 8 bases aligning to TRBD1. The CDR3 totals 16 residues. The CDR3 coding sequence is TGTGCCAGCAGAGACGGGACAGGTGCAACTAATGAAAAACTGTCTTTT. Protein sequence: CASRDGTGATNEKLSF.

This sequence joins TRBV5-6 and TRBJ1-2; TRBD1 matches at 7 bases. This CDR3 region has 16 residues. The ends lost 0 bases at V and 7 bases at J; junction bases unmatched: 12. The germline V gene encodes CDR1 SGHDT and CDR2 YYEEEE. CDR3 amino acids: CASSLAAQGPPGGYTF. The DNA for the CDR3 is TGTGCCAGCAGCTTGGCCGCACAGGGGCCTCCGGGTGGCTACACCTTC.

V usage is TRBV3-1 and J usage is TRBJ2-7; D tentatively reads TRBD1 or TRBD2 (5 bases each). The CDR3 runs to 13 residues. The germline V and J ends were trimmed by 0 bases and 8 bases, with 11 bases remaining between them. Germline assignment: CDR1 LGHDT and CDR2 YNNKEL (reference sequence). Here the CDR3 reads CASSQDLEGKQYF. CDR3 DNA: TGTGCCAGCAGCCAAGATCTTGAGGGGAAGCAGTACTTC.

This clonotype occurred a few times. The chain is built from TRBV12-3 or TRBV12-4 and TRBJ2-1; TRBD2 is a possible D gene (6 bases). CDR3 length: 15 residues. The V end lost 5 bases, the J end lost 8 bases, and 19 bases lay between the germline ends. CDR3 amino acids: CASSASGTPQYEQFF. In nucleotides, the CDR3 is TGTGCCAGCAGTGCCTCCGGGACTCCTCAGTATGAGCAGTTCTTC.

This clonotype has just a few counts. CDR3 DNA sequence: TGTGCCAGCAGTTTGTATCACAGGACCTACGAGCAGTACTTC. Translated, it gives CASSLYHRTYEQYF. The chain carries TRBV12-3 or TRBV12-4 and TRBJ2-7; D perhaps matches TRBD1 (5 bases). This CDR3 contains 14 residues. V lost 3 bases and J 2 bases, leaving 11 bases between the germline ends.